Listed below are T cell receptor beta chains from one sample, sequenced in a study of PD-1 blockade in classical Hodgkin lymphoma. Assay used: immunoSEQ multiplex PCR; TCRdb lists only in-frame clones, some missing. The table lists over 70,000 clones, about nine tenths of them singletons. Sequencing was performed on peripheral blood mononuclear cells (PBMCs), taken before the fourth cycle of nivolumab. These receptor sequences come from a human donor with classical Hodgkin lymphoma. The CDR3 runs from the conserved cysteine through the conserved F or W. D genes are given only for firm matches. Rows give clone size only sometimes, using once, few, many, or a class for an expanded clone.

TRBJ2-3 | TRBV19 | NA | NA | TGTGCCAGTAGTATAGATCCGGCGGGGAAGCAGTATTTT | CASSIDPAGKQYF
TRBJ1-2 | TRBV6-5 | NA | NA | TGTGCCAGCGGCAGGGGCACCGATTATGGCTACACCTTC | CASGRGTDYGYTF
TRBJ2-7 | TRBV6-5 | NA | NA | TGTGCCACAGACAGTACCTACGAGCAGTACTTC | CATDSTYEQYF
TRBJ1-4 | TRBV29-1 | NA | TRBD1 | TGCAGCGTTGGAAAGACAGGGATGGGTGAAAAACTGTTTTTT | CSVGKTGMGEKLFF
TRBJ1-1 | TRBV18 | NA | NA | TGTGCCAGCTCAGGACAGACAACAAACACTGAAGCTTTCTTT | CASSGQTTNTEAFF
TRBJ1-2 | TRBV6-5 | NA | NA | TGTGCCAGCAGCCCCGTTGAGACATCCGCCTATGGCTACACCTTC | CASSPVETSAYGYTF
TRBJ1-1 | TRBV5-6 | once | NA | TGTGCCAGCAGCTTGCCGGCAGACACTGAAGCTTTCTTT | CASSLPADTEAFF
TRBJ1-1 | TRBV21-1 | NA | NA | TGTGCCAGCAGCCCCACAGGGGCTCAAGCTTTCTTT | CASSPTGAQAFF
TRBJ2-7 | TRBV10-2 | NA | NA | TGCGCCGCCGGGGGGCTCGAGCAGTACTTC | CAAGGLEQYF
TRBJ2-7 | TRBV28 | NA | NA | TGTGCCAGCAGCCGGCGGGACGGAACCTACGAGCAGTACTTC | CASSRRDGTYEQYF
TRBJ1-2 | TRBV18 | NA | NA | TGTGCCAGCTCCCCCCCGGGGGGGTACCCTAGCTATGGCTACACCTTC | CASSPPGGYPSYGYTF
TRBJ1-1 | TRBV9 | NA | NA | TGTGCCAGCAGCGTACTAAGCGGGGCGGGCGCTGAAGCTTTCTTT | CASSVLSGAGAEAFF
TRBJ1-1 | TRBV11-2 | NA | TRBD1 | TGTGCCAGCAGCTTACTCTGGACAGGGGGTATTGACACTGAAGCTTTCTTT | CASSLLWTGGIDTEAFF
TRBJ2-5 | TRBV6-1 | NA | NA | TGTGCCAGCAGTGCTACCCCAAGCAGGGAGACCCAGTACTTC | CASSATPSRETQYF
TRBJ2-1 | TRBV5-4 | NA | NA | TGTGCCAGCAGCTTGGGAGACCCCACCTACAATGAGCAGTTCTTC | CASSLGDPTYNEQFF
TRBJ1-1 | TRBV29-1 | medium-sized | NA | TGCAGCGTTGATTCCACGGACCGAGTGAACACTGAAGCTTTCTTT | CSVDSTDRVNTEAFF
TRBJ1-2 | TRBV11-1 | NA | TRBD1 | TGTGCCAGCAGCTCCTCCGGGACAGGGCGTTATGGCTACACCTTC | CASSSSGTGRYGYTF
TRBJ2-3 | TRBV11-3 | once | NA | TGTGCCAGCAGCTCATCGGGGACAGATACGCAGTATTTT | CASSSSGTDTQYF
TRBJ1-1 | TRBV4-3 | once | TRBD1 | TGCGCCAGCAGCCACAGGGACAGTCGCACTGAAGCTTTCTTT | CASSHRDSRTEAFF
TRBJ2-3 | TRBV10-1 | NA | TRBD2 | TGCGCCAGCAGTGAGTCGGAGCGGGGAGGTACAGATACGCAGTATTTT | CASSESERGGTDTQYF
TRBJ1-2 | TRBV11-2 | NA | NA | TGTGCCAGCAGCCAATGGGTACAGGATGGCTACACCTTC | CASSQWVQDGYTF
TRBJ1-3 | TRBV19 | few | NA | TGTGCCAGTAGTATCGGCAGCTCTGGAAACACCATATATTTT | CASSIGSSGNTIYF
TRBJ1-5 | TRBV27 | NA | NA | TGTGCCAGCAGCTCGAGCTGGGGGAATCAGCCCCAGCATTTT | CASSSSWGNQPQHF
TRBJ1-2 | TRBV25-1 | NA | NA | TGTGCCAGCAGTGAACGAAAGGCCTATGGCTACACCTTC | CASSERKAYGYTF
TRBJ1-2 | TRBV6-6 | NA | TRBD1 | TGTGCCAGCAGGACAGGGTTCTATGGCTACACCTTC | CASRTGFYGYTF
TRBJ2-2 | TRBV7-9 | NA | NA | TGTGCCAGCAGCTTACGTGCGGGCGGGGAGCTGTTTTTT | CASSLRAGGELFF
TRBJ2-3 | TRBV5-6 | NA | NA | TGTGCCAGCAGCTTGTCGACTAGGGGTTCCACAGATACGCAGTATTTT | CASSLSTRGSTDTQYF
TRBJ1-2 | TRBV10-3 | NA | TRBD1 | TGTGCCATCAGTGACGACAGGGGGCGAGGCTACACCTTC | CAISDDRGRGYTF
TRBJ1-6 | TRBV30 | NA | NA | TGTGCCTGGAGTGTAGTTAAGGTGGTGTCGTTGAGGCCCCTCCACTTT | CAWSVVKVVSLRPLHF